The 17 T cell receptor beta chains below all came from one sample that was sequenced in a study of blood T cell repertoires in COVID-19. The table came from immunoSEQ multiplex PCR; TCRdb's copy has only in-frame clones and leaves some out. The sample contains about 370,000 clones, approximately 92% of which appear only once. The sample was PBMCs or T cells enriched from blood (not recorded which). These receptors all come from a man aged 18-30 years who had recovered from COVID-19.

The chain uses TRBV11-2 and TRBJ2-3, with TRBD2 matching over 10 bases. This CDR3 comprises 19 residues. Trimming at V came to 2 bases and at J to 9 bases, leaving 20 bases not matched to a gene. The germline V gene encodes CDR1 SGHAT and CDR2 FQNNGV. In DNA form, the CDR3 reads TGTGCCAGCAGCTTAAAACTCGCGTGGGTAGCGGGAGGATCTGTGACGCAGTATTTT. Amino acid sequence: CASSLKLAWVAGGSVTQYF.

The chain recombines TRBV3-1 (or the pseudogene TRBV3-2) with TRBJ2-1; perhaps TRBD1 as D (5 bases). This CDR3 contains 12 residues. CDR1 and CDR2 from the germline V gene are LGHDT and YNNKEL (reference sequence). Trimming stripped 1 base from V and 12 bases from J, with 10 bases between. This chain's CDR3 is CASSQASGAQFF. The CDR3 coding sequence is TGTGCCAGCAGCCAAGCAAGTGGGGCGCAGTTCTTC.

The J gene is TRBJ1-4, the V gene TRBV28; D gene ambiguous. Looked up from germline, CDR1 is MDHEN and CDR2 is SYDVKM. Trimming left V 2 bases short and J 7 bases short, with 8 bases between. This CDR3 comprises 13 residues. CDR3 sequence (DNA): TGTGCCAGCAGTTTAAAGCTTGCTGAAAAACTGTTTTTT. The encoded protein is CASSLKLAEKLFF.

This chain joins TRBV19 and TRBJ1-1; no clear D gene. Germline assignment: CDR1 LNHDA and CDR2 SQIVND (reference sequence). The CDR3 has 13 residues. V was clipped by 6 bases and J by 4 bases, with 12 bases between them. CDR3 nucleotides: TGTGCCAGTAGCCCAACGCGGGGCACTGAAGCTTTCTTT. It codes for CASSPTRGTEAFF.

The genes are TRBV19 and TRBJ1-1, with D maybe TRBD1 (6 bases). Germline V gene data show CDR1 as LNHDA and CDR2 as SQIVND (reference sequence). CDR3 length: 13 residues. V was pared by 5 bases and J by 1 base, with 8 bases between. In nucleotides, the CDR3 is TGTGCCAGTAGTGAGACAGGGAACACTGAAGCTTTCTTT. As protein: CASSETGNTEAFF.

The chain has TRBV13 and TRBJ1-6; D perhaps matches TRBD1 (5 bases). This CDR3 has 16 residues. V dropped 0 bases and J dropped 3 bases, with 9 bases sitting between them. CDR1 PRHDT and CDR2 FYEKMQ come from the germline V gene (reference sequence). DNA of the CDR3: TGTGCCAGCAGCTTAGGCCGGGGGAGCTATAATTCACCCCTCCACTTT. Protein: CASSLGRGSYNSPLHF.

This clone appeared a single time. The gene calls are TRBV12-3 or TRBV12-4 and TRBJ2-3, with a possible D match to TRBD2 (6 bases). Trimming stripped 6 bases from V and 4 bases from J, with 11 bases between. The CDR3 runs 13 residues. Here the CDR3 reads CASSPGGSDTQYF. The CDR3 DNA sequence: TGTGCCAGCAGCCCCGGGGGTTCAGATACGCAGTATTTT.

Turning to this clone: This sample also contains other DNA sequences that code for the same CDR3. The chain uses TRBV19 and TRBJ2-2; 8 nucleotides agree with TRBD1. The CDR3 totals 13 residues. Germline CDR1 reads LNHDA; CDR2 reads SQIVND (reference sequence). Trimming took 5 bases from V and 4 from J; bases not matched to a gene: 0. DNA for the CDR3: TGTGCCAGTAGTGGACAGGGCACCGGGGAGCTGTTTTTT. Protein sequence: CASSGQGTGELFF.

The chain has TRBV2 and TRBJ2-3, with 12 bases that match TRBD2. The V and J ends lost 7 bases and 5 bases, in that order; junction bases with no gene match: 22. The CDR3 has 20 amino acids. Germline lookup yields CDR1 SNHLY and CDR2 FYNNEI. The CDR3 nucleotides are TGTGCCAGCAAGAGGAGGTGGCTAGCGGGAGGGCAAGGGGATAGAGATACGCAGTATTTT. Translation gives CASKRRWLAGGQGDRDTQYF.

This clone was observed a single time. The rearrangement links TRBV30 to TRBJ2-4, with D possibly matching TRBD2 (5 bases). Trimming cost V 1 base and J 7 bases, with 14 bases left between them. The V gene's germline CDR1 is GTSNPN and CDR2 SVGIG (reference sequence). The CDR3 consists of 14 residues. CDR3 nucleotide sequence: TGTGCCTGGAGTGATCGGGGTACGATTAACATTCAGTACTTC. Amino acid sequence: CAWSDRGTINIQYF.

The gene calls are TRBV27 and TRBJ1-6; D gene uncertain. Germline-derived CDR1 and CDR2 are MNHEY and SMNVEV (reference sequence). The CDR3 is 13 residues long. Trimming cost V 6 bases and J 6 bases, with 9 bases left between them. The DNA of the CDR3 is TGTGCCAGCAGCCGTGAGGGTAATTCACCCCTCCACTTT. Translating gives CASSREGNSPLHF.

This clone was seen a few times. The CDR3 here is CASSLLGVQPQHF. The CDR3 DNA sequence: TGTGCCAGCAGTCTTTTAGGGGTGCAGCCCCAGCATTTT. The chain carries TRBV6-5 and TRBJ1-5; TRBD1 is a possible D gene (5 bases). V lost 5 bases and J lost 7, with 12 bases in between. This CDR3 contains 13 residues. Per germline, CDR1 MNHEY and CDR2 SVGAGI.

The genes are TRBV6-5 and TRBJ1-1, with D unclear. The germline V and J ends were trimmed by 4 bases and 7 bases, with 7 bases remaining between them. The CDR3 length is 11 residues. Germline V gene lookup returns CDR1 MNHEY and CDR2 SVGAGI. The CDR3 is CASSSYFEAFF. For the CDR3, the DNA is TGTGCCAGCAGTTCTTACTTTGAAGCTTTCTTT.

This sequence joins TRBV3-1 (or the pseudogene TRBV3-2) and TRBJ1-2, with TRBD1 as a possible D gene (5 bases). Germline V lookup: CDR1 LGHDT, CDR2 YNNKEL (reference sequence). CDR3 length equals 14 residues. Between the trimmed V and J ends, which lost 3 bases and 4 bases, there was a span of 12 bases. The CDR3 DNA reads as TGTGCCAGCAGCCATAAAACAGGAGTCTATGGCTACACCTTC. This encodes CASSHKTGVYGYTF.

The chain carries TRBV7-6 and TRBJ2-7, with TRBD2 identical over 8 bases. The germline V gene encodes CDR1 SGHVS and CDR2 FNYEAQ. CDR3 length: 15 residues. V lost 5 bases and J lost 2; bases outside the gene matches: 8. The CDR3 spells CASSQGLVGAYEQYF. CDR3 nucleotides: TGTGCCAGCAGCCAGGGACTAGTAGGGGCCTACGAGCAGTACTTC.

This sequence joins TRBV9 and TRBJ2-1, with 14 bases aligning to TRBD2. Germline V gene sequence: CDR1 SGDLS, CDR2 YYNGEE. The CDR3 covers 16 residues. V lost 0 bases, J lost 8 bases, and 4 bases stayed unmatched. As DNA, the CDR3 is TGTGCCAGCAGCGTAGGGGGGACTAGCGGGAGCTATGAGCAGTTCTTC. Protein product: CASSVGGTSGSYEQFF.

The J gene is TRBJ2-2, the V gene TRBV18; possible D gene TRBD2, 6 bases. The CDR3 totals 16 residues. Germline V lookup: CDR1 KGHSH, CDR2 LQKENI. Trimming removed 3 bases at V and 0 bases at J, with 11 bases between. The CDR3 protein is CASSPGRDSNTGELFF. CDR3 nucleotide sequence: TGTGCCAGCTCACCGGGCAGGGACTCGAACACCGGGGAGCTGTTTTTT.